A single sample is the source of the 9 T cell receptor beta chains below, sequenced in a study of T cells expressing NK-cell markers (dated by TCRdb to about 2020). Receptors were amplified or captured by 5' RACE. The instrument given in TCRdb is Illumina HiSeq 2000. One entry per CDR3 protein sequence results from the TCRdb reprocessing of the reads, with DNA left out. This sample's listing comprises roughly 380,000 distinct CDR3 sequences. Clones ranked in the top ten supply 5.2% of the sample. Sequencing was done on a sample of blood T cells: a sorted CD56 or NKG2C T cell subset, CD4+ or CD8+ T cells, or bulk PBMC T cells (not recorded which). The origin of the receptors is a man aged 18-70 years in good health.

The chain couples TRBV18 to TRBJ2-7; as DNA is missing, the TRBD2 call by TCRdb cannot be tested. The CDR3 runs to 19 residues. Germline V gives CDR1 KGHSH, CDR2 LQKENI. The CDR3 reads CASSPFGTSGGKSSYEQYF.

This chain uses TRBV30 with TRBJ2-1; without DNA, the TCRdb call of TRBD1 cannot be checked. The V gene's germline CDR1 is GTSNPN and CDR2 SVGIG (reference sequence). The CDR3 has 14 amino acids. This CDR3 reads CAWSVGSGLNEQFF.

CDR3 sequence reads: CASSSEGRVNTGELFF. This chain joins TRBV7-2 and TRBJ2-2; the D call of TRBD1 rests on TCRdb alone, since no DNA is present to check it. CDR3 size: 16 residues. The germline V gene has CDR1 SGHTA and CDR2 FQGNSA.

The CDR3 sequence is CASSAGGARETQYF. V is TRBV28 and J is TRBJ2-5; TCRdb designates TRBD1, a call that cannot be tested without DNA. Germline V gene lookup returns CDR1 MDHEN and CDR2 SYDVKM. This CDR3 is 14 amino acids long.

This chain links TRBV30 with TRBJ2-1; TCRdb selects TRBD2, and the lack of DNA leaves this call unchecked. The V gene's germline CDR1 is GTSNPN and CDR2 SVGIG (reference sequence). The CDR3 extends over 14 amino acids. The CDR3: CAWRLAGGSDEQFF. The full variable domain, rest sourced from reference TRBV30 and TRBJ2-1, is SQTIHQWPATLVQPVGSPLSLECTVEGTSNPNLYWYRQAAGRGLQLLFYSVGIGQISSEVPQNLSASRPQDRQFILSSKKLLLSDSGFYLCAWRLAGGSDEQFFGPGTRLTVL.

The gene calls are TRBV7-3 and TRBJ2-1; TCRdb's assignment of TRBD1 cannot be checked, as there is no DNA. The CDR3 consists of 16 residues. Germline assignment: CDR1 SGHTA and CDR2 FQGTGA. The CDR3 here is CASSWWGGKQHNEQFF.

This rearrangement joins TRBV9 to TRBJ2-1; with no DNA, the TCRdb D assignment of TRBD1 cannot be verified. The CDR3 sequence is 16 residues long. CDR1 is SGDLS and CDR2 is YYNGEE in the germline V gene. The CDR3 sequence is CASSVLTQGTLNEQFF.

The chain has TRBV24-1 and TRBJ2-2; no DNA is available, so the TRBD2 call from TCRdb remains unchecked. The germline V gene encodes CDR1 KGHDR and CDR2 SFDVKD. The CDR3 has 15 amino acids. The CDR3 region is CATSDTSTGHGELFF.

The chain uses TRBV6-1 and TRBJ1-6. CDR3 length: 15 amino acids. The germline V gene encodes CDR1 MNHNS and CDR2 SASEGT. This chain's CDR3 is CASSEDNRPGVALHF.